This entry lists 8 T cell receptor beta chains sequenced from one sample in a study of blood T cell repertoires in COVID-19. Assay used: immunoSEQ multiplex PCR; TCRdb lists only in-frame clones, some missing. The sample yields some 350,000 clones, about 90% seen once. The specimen was peripheral blood. These TCRs come from a woman younger than 35 who had recovered from COVID-19.

The gene calls are TRBV27 and TRBJ2-7, with 7 bases fitting TRBD1. Looked up from germline, CDR1 is MNHEY and CDR2 is SMNVEV (reference sequence). The CDR3 runs to 15 residues. Losses at the gene ends were 2 bases for V and 0 bases for J; bases not matched to a gene: 4. The CDR3 here is CASSLRAGGSYEQYV. Written as DNA, the CDR3 is TGTGCCAGCAGTTTACGAGCAGGGGGCTCCTACGAGCAGTACGTC.

In its sample, this clone was seen once. The V and J genes are TRBV7-9 and TRBJ2-5, with a weak D call TRBD2 (5 bases). Per germline, CDR1 SEHNR and CDR2 FQNEAQ (reference sequence). Trimming left V 1 base short and J 5 bases short, with 14 bases between. The CDR3 has 15 residues. This chain's CDR3 is CASSLVGGEGETQYF. The CDR3 nucleotides read TGTGCCAGCAGCTTAGTGGGCGGAGAGGGTGAGACCCAGTACTTC.

The genes are TRBV5-1 and TRBJ1-4; D is uncertain. CDR1 is SGHRS, CDR2 YFSETQ, per germline. This CDR3 is 16 amino acids long. V lost 1 base to trimming and J lost 3 bases, with 13 bases between them. The CDR3 protein is CASSLYSVGANEKLFF. The CDR3 region has the DNA TGCGCCAGCAGCTTGTACTCGGTTGGAGCTAATGAAAAACTGTTTTTT.

The gene calls are TRBV3-1 (or the pseudogene TRBV3-2) and TRBJ2-1; TRBD2 matches 8 bases. Unmatched junction bases numbered 2, after V lost 4 bases and J lost 0 bases. This CDR3 contains 15 residues. Germline lookup yields CDR1 LGHDT and CDR2 YNNKEL (reference sequence). CDR3 loop: CASSPLADSYNEQFF. The CDR3 DNA is TGTGCCAGCAGCCCACTAGCGGACTCCTACAATGAGCAGTTCTTC.

This rearrangement joins TRBV11-3 to TRBJ1-1, with TRBD1 identical over 7 bases. V dropped 1 base and J dropped 0; count of bases not matched to a gene: 5. This CDR3 has 16 residues. Germline V CDR1 and CDR2: SGHNT, YENEEA. Here the CDR3 DNA reads TGTGCCAGCAGCTTAGGACAGGGAGCGCTGAACACTGAAGCTTTCTTT. Amino acid sequence: CASSLGQGALNTEAFF. The full variable domain, its missing parts supplied by reference TRBV11-3 and TRBJ1-1, is EAGVVQSPRYKIIEKKQPVAFWCNPISGHNTLYWYLQNLGQGPELLIRYENEEAVDDSQLPKDRFSAERLKGVDSTLKIQPAELGDSAVYLCASSLGQGALNTEAFFGQGTRLTVV.

V usage is TRBV18 and J usage is TRBJ1-6, with 9 bases matching TRBD1. CDR3 size: 17 residues. V lost 6 bases to trimming and J lost 3 bases; unmatched junction nucleotides: 9. Germline CDR1 is KGHSH and CDR2 is LQKENI. CDR3 sequence (DNA): TGTGCCAGCTCGTTAAGGGAGACAGGGGGCTATAATTCACCCCTCCACTTT. It specifies CASSLRETGGYNSPLHF.

The CDR3 nucleotides read TGTGCCAGCAGCCGGGGACAGGGGGCGAACACAGATACGCAGTATTTT. Its translation: CASSRGQGANTDTQYF. The chain is built from TRBV27 and TRBJ2-3; 12 positions agree with TRBD1. The CDR3 has 16 residues. Germline V CDR1 and CDR2: MNHEY, SMNVEV (reference sequence). After removal of 6 bases from V and 2 bases from J, the junction contained 6 bases not matched to a gene.

The chain joins TRBV9 to TRBJ1-2; D gene ambiguous. Germline assignment: CDR1 SGDLS and CDR2 YYNGEE. The CDR3 consists of 15 residues. Trimming took 0 bases from V and 2 from J, leaving 11 bases between them. The DNA for the CDR3 is TGTGCCAGCAGCGTAGAAGGCAGGTCGAACTATGGCTACACCTTC. Translation gives CASSVEGRSNYGYTF. The whole variable domain, filled in from reference TRBV9 and TRBJ1-2, reads DSGVTQTPKHLITATGQRVTLRCSPRSGDLSVYWYQQSLDQGLQFLIQYYNGEERAKGNILERFSAQQFPDLHSELNLSSLELGDSALYFCASSVEGRSNYGYTFGSGTRLTVV.